These T cell receptor beta chains were read from a single sample in a study of cytomegalovirus exposure and HLA in healthy donors. Assay used: immunoSEQ multiplex PCR; TCRdb lists only in-frame clones, some missing. Seen here are some 130,000 clones, around 74% observed once, and the top ten hold 3.1%. Sequencing was carried out using PBMCs. These receptors were taken from a man aged 30 to 39 in good health and CMV-seronegative. Each CDR3 is given with its conserved first and last residue.

V: TRBV6-1
J: TRBJ1-2
CDR3: CASSDPGQLGGYTF

V: TRBV2
J: TRBJ1-6
CDR3: CASIWTGDYNSPLHF

V: TRBV28
J: TRBJ2-1
CDR3: CASSLATSSRNEQFF

V: TRBV11-2
J: TRBJ2-1
CDR3: CASRRDRGNHEQFF

V: TRBV4-1
J: TRBJ2-2
CDR3: CASSQVAGGYTGELFF

V: TRBV5-1
J: TRBJ2-3
CDR3: CASRNSGEAYTQYF

V: TRBV4-2
J: TRBJ2-2
CDR3: CASRTQGVGELFF

V: TRBV9
J: TRBJ2-3
CDR3: CASSVSQLAGVWGTDTQYF

V: TRBV7-9
J: TRBJ2-2
CDR3: CASSLPAGNTGELFF

V: TRBV7-8
J: TRBJ1-5
CDR3: CASSWQRTGGSFGPQHF

V: TRBV28
J: TRBJ1-5
CDR3: CASNRRTGRSQPQHF

V: TRBV6-1
J: TRBJ2-7
CDR3: CASSEAIVGGSYEQYF

V: TRBV29-1
J: TRBJ1-1
CDR3: CSAWGGAGRSVDTEAFF

V: TRBV27
J: TRBJ2-5
CDR3: CASSPQGEETQYF

V: TRBV6-6
J: .
CDR3: CASSYGDDYEQYF

V: TRBV29-1
J: TRBJ2-7
CDR3: CSVEDGGYEQYF

V: TRBV6-5
J: TRBJ2-3
CDR3: CASSEREFTDTQYF

V: TRBV4-1
J: TRBJ1-1
CDR3: CASSQSTHGVDSHTEAFF

V: TRBV7-7
J: TRBJ2-1
CDR3: CASSLAGQAEQFF

V: TRBV5-6
J: TRBJ1-1
CDR3: CASSGQGPEAFF

V: TRBV4-3
J: TRBJ2-3
CDR3: CASSHATGRTDTQYF

V: TRBV28
J: TRBJ2-1
CDR3: CASRGQFPDEQFF

V: TRBV28
J: TRBJ1-2
CDR3: CASSLYSELSYGYTF

V: TRBV27
J: TRBJ2-1
CDR3: CASSGTGGSYNEQFF

V: TRBV2
J: TRBJ2-5
CDR3: CATDPTGPMVGTQYF

V: TRBV14
J: TRBJ2-7
CDR3: CASSQEFSGLLPYEQYF

V: TRBV5-4
J: TRBJ1-2
CDR3: CASSAPTGGSYGYTF